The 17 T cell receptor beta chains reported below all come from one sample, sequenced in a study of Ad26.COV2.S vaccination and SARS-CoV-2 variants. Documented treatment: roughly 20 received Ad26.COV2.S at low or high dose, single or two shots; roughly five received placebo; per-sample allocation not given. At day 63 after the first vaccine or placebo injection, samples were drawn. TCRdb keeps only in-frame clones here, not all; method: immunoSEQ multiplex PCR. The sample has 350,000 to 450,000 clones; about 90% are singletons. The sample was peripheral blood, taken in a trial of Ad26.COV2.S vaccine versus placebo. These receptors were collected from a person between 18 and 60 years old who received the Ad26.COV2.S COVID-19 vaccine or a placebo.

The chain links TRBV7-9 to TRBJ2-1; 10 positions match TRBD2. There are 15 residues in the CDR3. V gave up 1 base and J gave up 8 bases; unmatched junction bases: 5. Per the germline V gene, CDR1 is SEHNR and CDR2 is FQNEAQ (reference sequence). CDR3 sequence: CASSLGSGGAYEQFF. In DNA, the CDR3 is TGTGCCAGCAGCTTAGGGAGCGGGGGGGCCTATGAGCAGTTCTTC.

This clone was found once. The CDR3 spells CASSQDGQGAVGINGYTF. The CDR3 DNA reads TGCGCCAGCAGCCAAGATGGACAGGGCGCCGTGGGGATCAATGGCTACACCTTC. The V call is TRBV4-1, the J call TRBJ1-2, with 8 nucleotides matching TRBD1. Germline CDR1 is MGHRA and CDR2 is YSYEKL. The CDR3 runs to 18 residues. Trimming at V came to 0 bases and at J to 6 bases, leaving 15 bases not matched to a gene.

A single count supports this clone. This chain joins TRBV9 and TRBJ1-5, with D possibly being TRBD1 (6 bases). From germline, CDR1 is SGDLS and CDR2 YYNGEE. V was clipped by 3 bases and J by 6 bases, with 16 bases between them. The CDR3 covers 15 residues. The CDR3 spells CASSAQGTGRQPQHF. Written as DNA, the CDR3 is TGTGCCAGCAGCGCTCAGGGGACCGGGCGTCAGCCCCAGCATTTT.

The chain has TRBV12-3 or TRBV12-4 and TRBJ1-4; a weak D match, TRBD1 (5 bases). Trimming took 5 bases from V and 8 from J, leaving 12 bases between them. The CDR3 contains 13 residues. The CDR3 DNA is TGTGCCAGCAGTCGGGACCTAGGGGAAAAACTGTTTTTT. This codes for CASSRDLGEKLFF.

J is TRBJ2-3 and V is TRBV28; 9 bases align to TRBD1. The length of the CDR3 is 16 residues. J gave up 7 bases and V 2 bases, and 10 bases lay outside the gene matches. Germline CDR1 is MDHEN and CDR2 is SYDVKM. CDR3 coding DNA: TGTGCCAGCAGTTTAACCCACAGGGGGCTGCCAAATACGCAGTATTTT. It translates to CASSLTHRGLPNTQYF.

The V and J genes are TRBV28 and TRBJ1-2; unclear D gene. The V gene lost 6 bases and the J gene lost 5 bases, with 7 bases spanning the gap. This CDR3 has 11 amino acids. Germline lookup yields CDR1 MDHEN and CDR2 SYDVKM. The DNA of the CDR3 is TGTGCCAGCAGCTGGGCATATGGCTACACCTTC. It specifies CASSWAYGYTF.

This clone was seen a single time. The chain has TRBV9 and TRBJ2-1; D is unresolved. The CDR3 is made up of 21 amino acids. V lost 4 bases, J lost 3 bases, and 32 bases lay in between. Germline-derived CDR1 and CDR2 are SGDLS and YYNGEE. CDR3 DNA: TGTGCCAGCAGCTCAACCCGTCCATCCTTGTCCATTCTAGGGCGCTACAATGAGCAGTTCTTC. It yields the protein CASSSTRPSLSILGRYNEQFF.

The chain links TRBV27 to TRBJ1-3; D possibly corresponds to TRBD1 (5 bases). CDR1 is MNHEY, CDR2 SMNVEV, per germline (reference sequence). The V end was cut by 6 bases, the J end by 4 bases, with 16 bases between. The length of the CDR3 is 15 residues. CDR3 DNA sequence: TGTGCCAGCAGCCCAAGTGGGGGTCCCGGAAACACCATATATTTT. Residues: CASSPSGGPGNTIYF.

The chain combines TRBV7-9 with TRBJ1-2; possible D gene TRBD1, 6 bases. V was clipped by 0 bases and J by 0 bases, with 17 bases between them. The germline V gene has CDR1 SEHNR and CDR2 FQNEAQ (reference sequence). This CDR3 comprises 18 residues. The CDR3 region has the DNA TGTGCCAGCAGCTTAGCGCTCGGGGGGCGCCTACCTAACTATGGCTACACCTTC. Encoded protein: CASSLALGGRLPNYGYTF.

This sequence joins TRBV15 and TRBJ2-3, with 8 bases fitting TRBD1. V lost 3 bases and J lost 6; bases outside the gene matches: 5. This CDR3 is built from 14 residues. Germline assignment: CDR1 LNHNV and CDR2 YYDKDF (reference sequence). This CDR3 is CATSRTGERDTQYF. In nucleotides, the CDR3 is TGTGCCACCAGCAGGACAGGGGAAAGGGATACGCAGTATTTT.

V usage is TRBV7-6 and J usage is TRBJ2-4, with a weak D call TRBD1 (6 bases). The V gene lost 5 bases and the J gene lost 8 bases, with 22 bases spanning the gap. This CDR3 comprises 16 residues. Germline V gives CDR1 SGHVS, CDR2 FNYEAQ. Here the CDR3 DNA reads TGTGCCAGCAGCCCAACCCCGGACAGAACGCGAGACATTCAGTACTTC. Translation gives CASSPTPDRTRDIQYF.

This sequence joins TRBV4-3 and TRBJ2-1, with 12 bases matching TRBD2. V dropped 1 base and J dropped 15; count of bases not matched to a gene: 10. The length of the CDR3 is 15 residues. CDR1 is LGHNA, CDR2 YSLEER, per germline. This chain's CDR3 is CASSQVMPSGGAVFF. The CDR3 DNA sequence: TGCGCCAGCAGCCAAGTTATGCCTAGCGGGGGGGCCGTGTTCTTC.

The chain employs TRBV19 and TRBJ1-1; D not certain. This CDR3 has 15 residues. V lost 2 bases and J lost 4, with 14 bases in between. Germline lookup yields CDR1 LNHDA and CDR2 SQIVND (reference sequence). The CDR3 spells CASSISFPSGTEAFF. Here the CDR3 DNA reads TGTGCCAGTAGTATATCCTTCCCGTCGGGCACTGAAGCTTTCTTT.

DNA for the CDR3: TGTGCCAGCAGCTTGCAAAGGACCCAAAATAATTCACCCCTCCACTTT. Its translation is CASSLQRTQNNSPLHF. The chain joins TRBV7-2 to TRBJ1-6; D is unclear. V lost 3 bases, J lost 5 bases, and 14 bases lay in between. The germline V gene encodes CDR1 SGHTA and CDR2 FQGNSA. The length of the CDR3 is 16 residues.

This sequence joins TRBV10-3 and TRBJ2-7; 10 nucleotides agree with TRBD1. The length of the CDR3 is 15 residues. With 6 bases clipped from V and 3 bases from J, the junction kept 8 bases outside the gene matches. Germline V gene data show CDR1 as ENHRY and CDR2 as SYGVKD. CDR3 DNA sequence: TGTGCCATCAGCCCGGGACAGGGGAGTATCTACGAGCAGTACTTC. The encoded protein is CAISPGQGSIYEQYF.

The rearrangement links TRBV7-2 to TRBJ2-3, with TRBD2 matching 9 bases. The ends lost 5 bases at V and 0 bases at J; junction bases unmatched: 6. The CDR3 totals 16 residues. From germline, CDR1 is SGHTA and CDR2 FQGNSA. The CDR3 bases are TGTGCCAGCAGCAAAAGCGGGGGGCCTAGCACAGATACGCAGTATTTT. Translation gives CASSKSGGPSTDTQYF.

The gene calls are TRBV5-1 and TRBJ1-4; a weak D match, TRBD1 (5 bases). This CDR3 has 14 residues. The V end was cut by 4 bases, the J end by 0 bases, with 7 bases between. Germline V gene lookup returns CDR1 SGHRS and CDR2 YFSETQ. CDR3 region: CASSGTATNEKLFF. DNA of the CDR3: TGCGCCAGCAGCGGGACCGCAACTAATGAAAAACTGTTTTTT.